Described below is a single T cell receptor (beta chain) sequence and its context. This record belongs to a study of blood T cell repertoires in COVID-19. In the authors' workflow: Amplification with reference gene primers provided the estimates of nucleated cell counts. This table comes from immunoSEQ multiplex PCR, and its TCRdb copy is limited to in-frame clones, with some not included. Clone size and the V and J calls come from that table; the DNA yielded D and trimming. This table has some 130,000 clones, about 72% appearing once. Germline V gives CDR1 SQVTM, CDR2 ANQGSEA. V was pared by 4 bases and J by 3 bases, with 9 bases between. The CDR3 length is 13 residues.

Material: peripheral blood. This receptor was taken from a woman in her 70s with acute or convalescent COVID-19. The chain has TRBV29-1 and TRBJ1-4; possible D gene TRBD1, 6 bases. This chain's CDR3 is CSVVRGPNEKLFF. The CDR3, as DNA: TGCAGCGTTGTCAGGGGTCCTAATGAAAAACTGTTTTTT.